The rows below give T cell receptor beta chains drawn from one sample of a study of cytomegalovirus exposure and HLA in healthy donors. The repertoire was sequenced with immunoSEQ multiplex PCR; TCRdb's copy has only in-frame clones and lacks some. The sample holds 250,000 to 400,000 clones, approximately 91% seen once. The sequencing input was PBMCs. These receptors came from a man younger than 45 in good health and CMV-seronegative. The CDR3 runs from the conserved cysteine through the conserved F or W. Each record gives: J gene, D gene, clone size, V gene, CDR3 protein, CDR3 DNA. The D gene is left open where the match is weak. Rows may omit the clone size; those that give it use once, few, many or a size class.

TRBJ1-4,-,few,TRBV5-1,CASSLSRGAEEKLFF,TGCGCCAGCAGCTTGTCCAGAGGCGCTGAGGAAAAACTGTTTTTT
TRBJ2-1,TRBD1,-,TRBV2,CASSEEQGHEQFF,TGTGCCAGCAGTGAAGAACAGGGGCATGAGCAGTTCTTC
TRBJ1-6,TRBD1,-,TRBV7-2,CASSRTGGFYNSPLHF,TGTGCCAGCAGCAGGACAGGGGGCTTCTATAATTCACCCCTCCACTTT
TRBJ1-1,-,-,TRBV6-5,CASSYRGGEAFF,TGTGCCAGCAGTTACCGGGGGGGTGAAGCTTTCTTT
TRBJ1-2,TRBD1,few,TRBV19,CASSLTGSVYGYTF,TGTGCCAGTAGTCTGACAGGGTCAGTCTATGGCTACACCTTC
TRBJ1-4,-,-,TRBV4-1,CASSQTVDEKLFF,TGCGCCAGCAGCCAGACTGTGGATGAAAAACTGTTTTTT
TRBJ1-2,TRBD1,once,TRBV19,CASSIDIDRARNYGYTF,TGTGCCAGTAGTATAGATATTGACAGGGCAAGGAACTATGGCTACACCTTC
TRBJ2-1,TRBD2,-,TRBV27,CASSPPGLGGYNEQFF,TGTGCCAGCAGTCCTCCGGGACTAGGGGGATACAATGAGCAGTTCTTC
TRBJ1-6,TRBD1,-,TRBV2,CASSKAPGQGRSPLHF,TGTGCCAGCAGTAAAGCCCCGGGACAGGGGCGCTCACCCCTCCACTTT
TRBJ1-1,-,-,TRBV19,CASSIQGLGTEAFF,TGTGCCAGTAGTATACAGGGGCTCGGCACTGAAGCTTTCTTT
TRBJ2-7,TRBD1,-,TRBV18,CASSLGQGGIYEQYF,TGTGCCAGCTCACTCGGACAGGGTGGAATCTACGAGCAGTACTTC
TRBJ1-6,-,-,TRBV18,CASSPAGADNSPLHF,TGTGCCAGCTCACCGGCGGGGGCCGATAATTCACCCCTCCACTTT
TRBJ2-4,TRBD1,-,TRBV2,CASSAPGQGNIQYF,TGTGCCAGCAGCGCTCCGGGACAGGGGAACATTCAGTACTTC
TRBJ1-1,-,-,TRBV5-6,CASSLAKNTEAFF,TGTGCCAGCAGTCTAGCTAAGAACACTGAAGCTTTCTTT